A selection of T cell receptor beta chains follows, all from one sample in a study of CD8 T cells in Susac syndrome. MiXCR, applied by TCRdb to the immunoSEQ multiplex PCR reads, yields one record per CDR3 protein. The data show tens of thousands of distinct CDR3 sequences, around nine tenths seen once. Material: CD8+ T cells from PBMCs. The receptors were gathered from a human donor in good health. CDR3s include the opening cysteine and the closing phenylalanine or tryptophan. D genes are given only for firm matches. Rows may omit the clone size; those that give it use once, few, many or a size class.

. | . | TRBJ2-5 | TRBV12-3/TRBV12-4 | CASSSTWSSRETQYF | TGTGCCAGCAGCTCCACGTGGAGTAGCAGGGAGACCCAGTACTTC
. | TRBD1 | TRBJ2-1 | TRBV12-3/TRBV12-4 | CASSLPRDRGPEQFF | TGTGCCAGCAGTTTACCACGGGACAGGGGGCCTGAGCAGTTCTTC
. | . | TRBJ2-1 | TRBV7-9 | CASSLVGGDEQFF | TGTGCCAGCAGCTTAGTCGGCGGGGACGAGCAGTTCTTC
few | TRBD1 | TRBJ2-3 | TRBV12-3/TRBV12-4 | CASSLYRGDSGTDTQYF | TGTGCCAGCAGTTTATACAGGGGAGACAGTGGCACAGATACGCAGTATTTT
. | . | TRBJ2-7 | TRBV25-1 | CASSGNPDRARGGGSYEQYF | TGTGCCAGCAGTGGTAATCCGGACAGGGCCCGGGGGGGCGGCTCCTACGAGCAGTACTTC
. | . | TRBJ2-5 | TRBV7-2 | CASSLGVLEETQYF | TGTGCCAGCAGCCTGGGGGTACTGGAGGAGACCCAGTACTTC
. | . | TRBJ2-1 | TRBV12-3/TRBV12-4 | CASSLGRDGHNEQFF | TGTGCCAGCAGTTTAGGCCGGGACGGACACAATGAGCAGTTCTTC
. | . | TRBJ2-3 | TRBV10-3 | CAIIADDLSQYF | TGTGCCATCATAGCGGACGACCTTTCGCAGTATTTT
. | . | TRBJ1-3 | TRBV6-5 | CASSYSGIGNTIYF | TGTGCCAGCAGTTACTCAGGGATTGGAAACACCATATATTTT
. | . | TRBJ2-4 | TRBV7-2 | CASIPPGHIQYF | TGTGCCAGCATCCCCCCGGGACACATTCAGTACTTC
. | . | TRBJ1-2 | TRBV2 | CASSEALTGKKSYTF | TGTGCCAGCAGTGAAGCGCTTACGGGTAAAAAGAGCTACACCTTC
once | TRBD2 | TRBJ2-7 | TRBV2 | CASSDGGIYEQYF | TGTGCCAGCAGTGACGGGGGGATCTACGAGCAGTACTTC
. | . | TRBJ1-1 | TRBV19 | CASSMGLPSEAFF | TGTGCCAGTAGTATGGGACTCCCGTCTGAAGCTTTCTTT
. | . | TRBJ1-4 | TRBV7-3 | CASSTDRSRPIATNEKLFF | TGTGCCAGCAGCACGGACAGATCGAGACCGATCGCAACTAATGAAAAACTGTTTTTT
. | . | TRBJ2-7 | TRBV4-1 | CASSQEGKGWEQYF | TGCGCCAGCAGCCAAGAGGGGAAGGGTTGGGAGCAGTACTTC
. | . | TRBJ2-5 | TRBV7-9 | CASSLIWGYQETQYF | TGTGCCAGCAGCTTGATTTGGGGATACCAAGAGACCCAGTACTTC
. | TRBD2 | TRBJ2-5 | TRBV5-1 | CASSLVPSGVQETQYF | TGCGCCAGCAGCTTGGTGCCTAGCGGAGTACAAGAGACCCAGTACTTC
. | TRBD2 | TRBJ2-7 | TRBV2 | CASSEEPGRGEYF | TGTGCCAGCAGTGAAGAGCCGGGACGGGGGGAGTACTTC
. | TRBD2 | TRBJ2-3 | TRBV20-1 | CSAILAGGTPSTDTQYF | TGCAGTGCTATACTAGCGGGGGGGACCCCTAGCACAGATACGCAGTATTTT
. | . | TRBJ1-1 | TRBV6-5 | CASSFSKTVYTEAFF | TGTGCCAGCAGTTTTTCTAAGACCGTATACACTGAAGCTTTCTTT
. | . | TRBJ2-1 | TRBV7-9 | CASSLGWGSHEQFF | TGTGCCAGCAGCTTAGGATGGGGTTCGCATGAGCAGTTCTTC
. | . | TRBJ2-5 | TRBV11-2 | CASRRSGTPQETQYF | TGTGCCAGCAGACGTTCCGGGACCCCCCAAGAGACCCAGTACTTC
. | . | TRBJ2-5 | TRBV5-1 | CASSVGRGTQETQYF | TGCGCCAGCAGCGTCGGCCGGGGAACCCAAGAGACCCAGTACTTC
. | TRBD1 | TRBJ2-5 | TRBV9 | CASSDPGQGEFMETQYF | TGTGCCAGCAGCGACCCGGGACAGGGGGAGTTTATGGAGACCCAGTACTTC
. | . | TRBJ2-7 | TRBV6-5 | CASSDGPNPSYEQYF | TGTGCCAGCAGCGACGGGCCGAACCCCTCCTACGAGCAGTACTTC
. | . | TRBJ2-2 | TRBV3-1 | CASSQEGSPNTGELFF | TGTGCCAGCAGCCAAGAAGGTAGCCCGAACACCGGGGAGCTGTTTTTT
. | . | TRBJ1-1 | TRBV13 | CASSLGQAWTEAFF | TGTGCCAGCAGCTTAGGACAGGCGTGGACTGAAGCTTTCTTT
. | . | TRBJ1-2 | TRBV6-5 | CASSYSEGSYGYTF | TGTGCCAGCAGTTACTCGGAGGGTAGCTATGGCTACACCTTC
. | TRBD2 | TRBJ2-7 | TRBV29-1 | CSVEPREGYEQYF | TGCAGCGTTGAACCGCGGGAGGGATACGAGCAGTACTTC
. | . | TRBJ2-1 | TRBV14 | CASSQLGGADNEQFF | TGTGCCAGCAGCCAACTGGGAGGCGCCGACAATGAGCAGTTCTTC
. | TRBD2 | TRBJ2-7 | TRBV20-1 | CSATPSGGAYEQYF | TGCAGTGCAACCCCTAGCGGGGGGGCCTACGAGCAGTACTTC
. | TRBD2 | TRBJ2-1 | TRBV27 | CASRDGLAATYNEQFF | TGTGCCAGCAGAGACGGACTAGCCGCAACCTACAATGAGCAGTTCTTC
. | . | TRBJ1-5 | TRBV23-1 | CASSQSRGLLNQPQHF | TGCGCCAGCAGTCAATCGCGGGGGCTCCTCAATCAGCCCCAGCATTTT
few | TRBD1 | TRBJ2-2 | TRBV6-6 | CASSYPDRTGLTELFF | TGTGCCAGCAGTTACCCGGACAGGACTGGGTTAACGGAGCTGTTTTTT
. | TRBD2 | TRBJ2-5 | TRBV12-3/TRBV12-4 | CASRRPSGWGQETQYF | TGTGCCAGCAGACGACCTAGCGGGTGGGGCCAAGAGACCCAGTACTTC
few | . | TRBJ2-2 | TRBV28 | CASSSYNTGELFF | TGTGCCAGCAGTTCGTATAACACCGGGGAGCTGTTTTTT
once | . | TRBJ2-5 | TRBV20-1 | CSARKGEQETQYF | TGCAGTGCTAGAAAGGGGGAACAAGAGACCCAGTACTTC
. | . | TRBJ2-7 | TRBV27 | CASSLSSVFTYEQYF | TGTGCCAGCAGTTTATCATCCGTTTTTACCTACGAGCAGTACTTC
. | . | TRBJ1-1 | TRBV9 | CASSPHYEAFF | TGTGCCAGCAGCCCACACTATGAAGCTTTCTTT
. | . | TRBJ2-7 | TRBV5-1 | CASSPGTSSIYEQYF | TGCGCCAGCAGTCCCGGGACATCGTCAATCTACGAGCAGTACTTC
. | . | TRBJ2-7 | TRBV29-1 | CSAVRSGEQYF | TGCAGCGCCGTGAGGTCCGGCGAGCAGTACTTC
. | . | TRBJ2-1 | TRBV4-3 | CASSQALGEYNEQFF | TGCGCCAGCAGCCAAGCCCTAGGGGAATACAATGAGCAGTTCTTC
. | TRBD1 | TRBJ1-1 | TRBV10-3 | CAITTPGQVEAFF | TGTGCCATCACGACACCGGGACAGGTAGAAGCTTTCTTT
. | . | TRBJ2-2 | TRBV7-3 | CASSSSGGLTTGELFF | TGTGCCAGCAGCTCGTCGGGGGGCCTAACGACCGGGGAGCTGTTTTTT
. | . | TRBJ2-2 | TRBV11-1 | CASSPTPNTGELFF | TGTGCCAGCAGCCCGACACCGAACACCGGGGAGCTGTTTTTT
. | . | TRBJ1-1 | TRBV4-3 | CASSQEIAARGFEAFF | TGCGCCAGCAGCCAAGAGATTGCAGCGCGGGGTTTTGAAGCTTTCTTT
. | . | TRBJ2-2 | TRBV6-6 | CASETTNTGELFF | TGTGCCAGCGAGACAACAAACACCGGGGAGCTGTTTTTT
. | . | TRBJ2-5 | TRBV30 | CAWSAEGVFPGTQYF | TGTGCCTGGAGTGCGGAAGGTGTCTTCCCGGGGACCCAGTACTTC
. | TRBD2 | TRBJ2-1 | TRBV27 | CASSPPGTSGEAQFF | TGTGCCAGCAGTCCACCCGGGACTAGCGGGGAGGCCCAGTTCTTC
. | . | TRBJ1-1 | TRBV2 | CASGPQGEGYTEAFF | TGTGCCAGCGGACCCCAAGGGGAAGGGTACACTGAAGCTTTCTTT
. | . | TRBJ1-6 | TRBV9 | CASSAGLNSPLHF | TGTGCCAGCAGCGCTGGGCTTAATTCACCCCTCCACTTT
. | . | TRBJ1-1 | TRBV5-1 | CASSLKGGGSMNTEAFF | TGCGCCAGCAGCTTGAAGGGCGGGGGATCAATGAACACTGAAGCTTTCTTT
. | . | TRBJ2-7 | TRBV28 | CASRTGGPDSPYEQYF | TGTGCCAGCAGAACCGGCGGCCCCGACAGTCCCTACGAGCAGTACTTC
. | . | TRBJ2-1 | TRBV9 | CASSVEASTYYNEQFF | TGTGCCAGCAGCGTAGAGGCTAGCACTTACTACAATGAGCAGTTCTTC
. | TRBD1 | TRBJ1-4 | TRBV9 | CASNQGALNEKLFF | TGTGCCAGCAACCAGGGGGCACTTAATGAAAAACTGTTTTTT
once | . | TRBJ1-6 | TRBV28 | CASSLTDYSYNSPLHF | TGTGCCAGCAGTTTAACTGACTACTCCTATAATTCACCCCTCCACTTT
. | . | TRBJ1-1 | TRBV18 | CASSPGAGEAFF | TGTGCCAGCTCACCCGGGGCCGGGGAAGCTTTCTTT
. | . | TRBJ1-3 | TRBV12-3/TRBV12-4 | CASSSPDRSGNTIYF | TGTGCCAGCAGTTCCCCCGACCGCTCTGGAAACACCATATATTTT